A selection of T cell receptor beta chains follows, all from one sample in a study of blood T cell repertoires in COVID-19. The data were produced by immunoSEQ multiplex PCR, yet TCRdb's version contains in-frame clones alone and is incomplete. Among about 190,000 clones, about 88% were seen once, and the ten largest hold under 2.5%. Sequencing was done on a sample of peripheral blood. The receptors shown here come from a man in his sixties or seventies with active or convalescent COVID-19. Both conserved end residues are part of each CDR3. The order of the fields is V gene, CDR3 protein.

>TRBV6-1
CASSEGLPSYGYTF
>TRBV10-3
CAISDSGEPSGYTQYF
>TRBV18
CASSPQGTPGETQYF
>TRBV21-1
CASSKAPRDRNEKLFF
>TRBV28
CASSVGESIYGYTF
>TRBV5-6
CASSLGQPLGTNTGELFF
>TRBV5-1
CASSLKRGGLETQYF
>TRBV5-4
CASSSRDRDEQFF
>TRBV5-4
CASIRGGDSQYF
>TRBV4-3
CASSQEGGEETQYF
>TRBV18
CASSPASGGPEYF
>TRBV4-3
CASSQDRAGMSPAFF
>TRBV4-3
CASSQGMPSAGYGYTF
>TRBV28
CASNQGSRNQPQHF
>TRBV29-1
CSVEGGGQETQYF
>TRBV30
CAWSVRLAGGRRATQYF
>TRBV7-9
CASSLLVGYTF
>TRBV7-2
CASSLPSGSTDTQYF
>TRBV6-1
CASSELGGSGEQFF
>TRBV10-3
CAISESGGQGALSAFF
>TRBV5-1
CASSLGRVGSPLHF
>TRBV4-1
CASSQGTSASSYNEQFF
>TRBV14
CASSLLPGSGNTIYF
>TRBV24-1
CATSDPWTGARTDTQYF
>TRBV12-3/TRBV12-4
CASSYGQITEAFF
>TRBV4-3
CASSQDVAGGLNIQYF
>TRBV6-5
CASSSVIGTEAFF
>TRBV7-8
CASSNRDTSGELFF
>TRBV6-4
CASSQNAGGSHGELFF
>TRBV10-3
CAISRQEVETQYF
>TRBV10-3
CAITPTGGEGTEAFF
>TRBV6-2/TRBV6-3
CASSWGTNTEAFF
>TRBV7-2
CASSKTGGYNEQFF
>TRBV28
CSVGTEGIYQPQHF
>TRBV30
CAWSSDSASTDTQYF
>TRBV27
CASSIFRGSYEQYF
>TRBV30
CAWSTGRGSGREFF
>TRBV19
CASRPGQAVRTGELFF
>TRBV5-1
CASSFTSGPSYEQYF
>TRBV28
CASSRGFGYTF
>TRBV5-1
CASSLVAGTFDDEQYF
>TRBV5-4
CASSRGLEQETQYF
>TRBV9
CASSVDTGGGVTEAFF
>TRBV5-1
CASSSSTGGFGYTF
>TRBV2
CASSEPAGGKYQETQYF
>TRBV21-1
CASSKGGTASGNQPQHF
>TRBV7-9
CASSPGAGQVFLANEKLFF
>TRBV28
CASTLSGVPGAFF
>TRBV25-1
CASGQSNQPQHF
>TRBV9
CASSAGGGSGANVLTF
>TRBV2
CASREVYNSPLHF
>TRBV7-2
CASSLTYREGYTF
>TRBV5-4
CASSPPQGEAFF
>TRBV4-3
CASSFGTSGDNEQFF
>TRBV5-4
CASSLAEIEGTQYF
>TRBV11-2
CASSVTGVNNSPLHF
>TRBV5-1
CASRRGTSTDTQYF
>TRBV28
CASSTGTSGMRRETQYF
>TRBV6-2/TRBV6-3
CASSPARQGLSLHF